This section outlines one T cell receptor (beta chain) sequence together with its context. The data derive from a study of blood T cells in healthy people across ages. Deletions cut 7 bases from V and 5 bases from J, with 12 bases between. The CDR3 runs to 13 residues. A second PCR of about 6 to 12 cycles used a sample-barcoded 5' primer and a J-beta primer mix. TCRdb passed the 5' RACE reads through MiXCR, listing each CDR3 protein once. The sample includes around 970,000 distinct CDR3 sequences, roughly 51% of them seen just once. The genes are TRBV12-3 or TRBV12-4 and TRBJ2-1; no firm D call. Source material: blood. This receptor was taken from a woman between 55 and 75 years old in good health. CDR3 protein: CASTALWHNEQFF. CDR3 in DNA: TGTGCCAGCACCGCCCTATGGCACAATGAGCAGTTCTTC.